One and the same sample provided the 13 T cell receptor beta chains below, sequenced in a study of blood T cell repertoires in COVID-19. Clones were sequenced by immunoSEQ multiplex PCR, and TCRdb holds only the in-frame ones, with some missing. The table records about 68,000 clones, 75% to 85% of them present only once. Sequences were obtained from peripheral blood. The receptors originated from a man aged 45-60 years with acute or convalescent COVID-19.

The gene calls are TRBV13 and TRBJ1-2, with 8 bases lining up with TRBD1. Germline V gene lookup returns CDR1 PRHDT and CDR2 FYEKMQ (reference sequence). Trimming at V came to 2 bases and at J to 3 bases, leaving 5 bases not matched to a gene. This CDR3 comprises 15 residues. The DNA of the CDR3 is TGTGCCAGCAGCTTATTGGACAGGGAAGACTATGGCTACACCTTC. It specifies CASSLLDREDYGYTF.

The chain employs TRBV6-5 and TRBJ2-5; D is perhaps TRBD1 (6 bases). CDR1 MNHEY and CDR2 SVGAGI come from the germline V gene. The CDR3 sequence is 14 residues long. V was trimmed by 0 bases and J by 4 bases, leaving 9 bases between them. In nucleotides, the CDR3 is TGTGCCAGCAGTTACTCAACAGGGACAGAGACCCAGTACTTC. Its translation: CASSYSTGTETQYF.

The chain is built from TRBV4-1 and TRBJ2-5; 11 bases fit TRBD2. CDR3 length: 16 residues. Trimming cost V 4 bases and J 4 bases; bases outside gene matches: 8. In germline, CDR1 is MGHRA, CDR2 YSYEKL. The CDR3 spells CASSPRVAGGRETQYF. The CDR3 coding sequence is TGCGCCAGCAGCCCCCGAGTAGCGGGGGGGCGAGAGACCCAGTACTTC.

This clone was picked up a small number of times. The CDR3 spells CASSYYRGNTIYF. CDR3 coding DNA: TGTGCCAGCAGCTACTACAGGGGAAACACCATATATTTT. The chain recombines TRBV14 with TRBJ1-3, with a weak D call TRBD1 (5 bases). This CDR3 has 13 amino acids. The V and J ends lost 5 bases and 4 bases respectively, with 9 bases between them. Germline V gene lookup returns CDR1 SGHDN and CDR2 FVKESK.

The genes are TRBV7-2 and TRBJ2-7, with TRBD2 matching over 8 bases. Trimming at V came to 4 bases and at J to 3 bases, leaving 11 bases not matched to a gene. The CDR3 is made up of 16 amino acids. Germline values: CDR1 SGHTA, CDR2 FQGNSA. As DNA, the CDR3 is TGTGCCAGCAGCTCCGGACTAGCCCTCTTCGGCTACGAGCAGTACTTC. This gives the protein CASSSGLALFGYEQYF.

The J gene is TRBJ1-2, the V gene TRBV19; D possibly corresponds to TRBD1 (5 bases). From germline, CDR1 is LNHDA and CDR2 SQIVND (reference sequence). Trimming took 6 bases from V and 4 from J, leaving 18 bases between them. The CDR3 runs to 15 residues. The CDR3 spells CASRRSGGRSYGYTF. As DNA, the CDR3 is TGTGCCAGTAGACGCTCCGGGGGGAGGTCCTATGGCTACACCTTC.

The rearrangement uses TRBV18 and TRBJ2-1; no firm D call. The CDR3 runs 13 residues. V was trimmed by 4 bases and J by 5 bases, leaving 9 bases between them. Per the germline V gene, CDR1 is KGHSH and CDR2 is LQKENI. CDR3 bases: TGTGCCAGCTCACTCTCCACGGACAATGAGCAGTTCTTC. This translates into CASSLSTDNEQFF.

The rearrangement joins TRBV7-8 to TRBJ1-2; D gene ambiguous. The CDR3 runs to 14 residues. Germline V CDR1 and CDR2: SGHVS, FQNEAQ. V was shortened by 3 bases and J by 2 bases, with 10 bases between the two germline ends. CDR3 coding DNA: TGTGCCAGCAGCTTCTTCAGCGAGAACTATGGCTACACCTTC. Translating it yields CASSFFSENYGYTF.

This chain joins TRBV4-1 and TRBJ2-7, with 8 bases fitting TRBD2. The CDR3 covers 14 residues. From germline, CDR1 is MGHRA and CDR2 YSYEKL. V trimming: 3 bases; J trimming: 0 bases; junction bases outside the gene matches: 1. This chain's CDR3 is CASSQGLGSYEQYF. CDR3 nucleotide sequence: TGCGCCAGCAGCCAGGGACTAGGCTCCTACGAGCAGTACTTC.

The V call is TRBV6-1, the J call TRBJ1-4, with D uncertain. V lost 0 bases and J lost 8, with 10 bases in between. Germline CDR1 and CDR2: MNHNS and SASEGT. The CDR3 length is 14 residues. CDR3 amino acids: CASSEAFSREKLFF. CDR3 DNA sequence: TGTGCCAGCAGTGAAGCGTTTTCGAGGGAAAAACTGTTTTTT.

This CDR3 reads CASSSAGIRGNTIYF. In nucleotides, the CDR3 is TGTGCCAGCAGCTCCGCCGGGATCCGAGGAAACACCATATATTTT. The chain links TRBV5-4 to TRBJ1-3; D gene uncertain. The CDR3 extends over 15 amino acids. Per the germline V gene, CDR1 is SGHNT and CDR2 is YYREEE (reference sequence). Trimming shortened V by 3 bases and J by 4 bases, and 14 bases separated the two germline ends.

The chain combines TRBV11-2 with TRBJ1-2; 7 nucleotides agree with TRBD1. CDR3 size: 18 residues. V shed 1 base and J 1 base; nucleotides not matched to a gene: 12. Germline CDR1 reads SGHAT; CDR2 reads FQNNGV. The CDR3 sequence is CASSLAPINRGDNYGYTF. The CDR3 region has the DNA TGTGCCAGCAGCTTAGCCCCCATCAACAGGGGCGATAACTATGGCTACACCTTC.

This chain joins TRBV6-5 and TRBJ2-7; perhaps TRBD1 as D (6 bases). Germline-derived CDR1 and CDR2 are MNHEY and SVGAGI. The germline V and J ends were trimmed by 10 bases and 6 bases, with 16 bases remaining between them. The CDR3 is 12 amino acids. Written as DNA, the CDR3 is TGTGCCACCTGGGACACGGCCCCCGAGCAGTACTTC. It encodes CATWDTAPEQYF.